This passage covers 5 T cell receptor beta chains from one sample sequenced in a study of T cells in Graves' hyperthyroidism and ophthalmopathy. RNA transcripts gave rise to amplified TCR beta CDR3 regions. First-round RT-PCR targeting the TCR CDR3 was performed with the HTBI primer set. One entry per CDR3 protein, called by TCRdb with MiXCR from the multiplex PCR reads. The sample has under 550,000 distinct CDR3 sequences, 20% seen once. The sample was blood. These TCRs come from a man aged 35-49 years with Graves' ophthalmopathy.

At least ten counts were recorded for this clonotype. The chain combines TRBV11-2 with TRBJ2-5, with no clear D. V dropped 7 bases and J dropped 5 bases, with 14 bases sitting between them. Germline V lookup: CDR1 SGHAT, CDR2 FQNNGV. The CDR3 extends over 13 amino acids. For the CDR3, the DNA is TGTGCCAGCACCATATGGGCCGGGGAGACCCAGTACTTC. Its protein product is CASTIWAGETQYF.

This clonotype has only a few counts. The chain has TRBV27 and TRBJ2-7; tentatively, D is TRBD1 or TRBD2 (6 bases each). CDR1 is MNHEY, CDR2 SMNVEV, per germline (reference sequence). The CDR3 contains 14 residues. With 7 bases removed from V and 4 bases from J, the gap between germline ends came to 17 bases. CDR3 nucleotides: TGTGCCAGCACACGCGGAGGGGGTGGGTACGAGCAGTACTTC. Its translation is CASTRGGGGYEQYF.

In its sample, this clonotype was seen many times. The chain combines TRBV28 with TRBJ2-7; the match to TRBD1 covers 8 bases. With 1 base clipped from V and 6 bases from J, the junction kept 11 bases outside the gene matches. Germline CDR1 MDHEN, CDR2 SYDVKM. The CDR3 length is 16 residues. The CDR3 DNA follows: TGTGCCAGCAGTTTATTCGACAGGGGCCCTTTCGGCGAGCAGTACTTC. Encoded protein: CASSLFDRGPFGEQYF.

This clonotype came up many times. The gene calls are TRBV2 and TRBJ1-1; perhaps TRBD1 as D (5 bases). This CDR3 spans 14 amino acids. The V end was cut by 7 bases, the J end by 4 bases, with 16 bases between. CDR1 is SNHLY and CDR2 is FYNNEI in the germline V gene. The chain's CDR3 is CASMWEGVGTEAFF. DNA for the CDR3: TGTGCCAGCATGTGGGAAGGGGTCGGCACTGAAGCTTTCTTT.

This clonotype was picked up a small number of times. The V and J genes are TRBV15 and TRBJ1-5, with D unresolved. Looked up from germline, CDR1 is LNHNV and CDR2 is YYDKDF (reference sequence). V shed 0 bases and J shed 4 bases, with 10 bases lying between them. The CDR3 extends over 15 amino acids. The CDR3 protein is CATSRDLGVNQPQHF. The CDR3 region has the DNA TGTGCCACCAGCAGAGATCTAGGCGTTAATCAGCCCCAGCATTTT.